This TCR beta chain was found in a study of regulatory T cells in long-lasting Graves disease. Time point: newly diagnosed GD, antithyroid drugs for less than 3 months. PBMC RNA served as the TCR library source. A peripheral blood sample, roughly 8.7 milliliters in volume, was drawn into EDTA tubes. This clonotype was recorded at least ten times. Its matching antigen is unknown. Findings of the study overall: Few sampled subjects may have lowered accuracy.

Researchers made TCR beta libraries by using iRepertoire HTBI primers and running Arm-PCR on CDR3 regions. TCRdb re-called the multiplex PCR reads through MiXCR, storing one row per CDR3 protein. Among 200,000 to 250,000 distinct CDR3 sequences, around a fifth were seen once, and the ten largest hold about 11%. Trimming shortened V by 3 bases and J by 5 bases, and 7 bases separated the two germline ends. The CDR3 length is 11 residues. Germline-derived CDR1 and CDR2 are DFQATT and SNEGSKA (reference sequence). The data also belong to a second study, concerning T cells in Graves' hyperthyroidism and ophthalmopathy. Per that paper: Blood also showed most of the thyroid clonotypes that were expanded above 0.001.

The specimen was peripheral blood mononuclear cells (PBMCs), collected at new diagnosis, from a patient treated with antithyroid drugs. The clonotype originates from a woman aged 30 to 39 with Graves disease. V usage is TRBV20-1 and J usage is TRBJ1-2; D uncertain. The CDR3 region has the DNA TGCAGTGCTAGTCGCGGGTATGGCTACACCTTC. It specifies CSASRGYGYTF.